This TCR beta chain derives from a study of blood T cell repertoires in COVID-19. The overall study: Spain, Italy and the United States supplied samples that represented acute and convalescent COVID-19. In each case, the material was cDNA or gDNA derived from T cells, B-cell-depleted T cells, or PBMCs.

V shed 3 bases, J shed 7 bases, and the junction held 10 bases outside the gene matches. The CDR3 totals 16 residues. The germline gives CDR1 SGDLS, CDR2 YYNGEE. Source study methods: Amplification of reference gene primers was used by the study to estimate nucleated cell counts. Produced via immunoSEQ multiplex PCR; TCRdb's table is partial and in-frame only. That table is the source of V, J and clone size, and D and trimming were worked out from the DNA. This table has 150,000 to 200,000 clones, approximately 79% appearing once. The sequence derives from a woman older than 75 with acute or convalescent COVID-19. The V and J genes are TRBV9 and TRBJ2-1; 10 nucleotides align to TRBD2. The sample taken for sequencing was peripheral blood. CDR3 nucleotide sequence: TGTGCCAGCAGCGAGTCAGCAGCGGGAGGGGGGAATGAGCAGTTCTTC. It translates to CASSESAAGGGNEQFF.